The 13 T cell receptor beta chains given below trace back to one sample, sequenced in a study of blood T cell repertoires in COVID-19 (dated by TCRdb to the early 2020s). Receptors were amplified or captured by the immunoSEQ multiplex PCR assay. TCRdb holds this immuneACCESS table with in-frame rearrangements only. Some clones are missing; in checked studies, unresolved V genes explain under half, and the rest has no known cause. The sample includes 60,000 to 70,000 clones, with more than 90% observed a single time. About an eighth of the sample lies in the top ten. The specimen was peripheral blood. These receptors all stem from a human donor with active COVID-19. The donor label of this sample is uncertain.

Only one count was recorded for this clone. J is TRBJ2-7 and V is TRBV25-1; 7 bases fit TRBD1. J lost 2 bases, V lost 4 bases, and 8 bases had no gene match. Germline values: CDR1 MGHDK, CDR2 SYGVNS. This CDR3 region has 15 residues. CDR3 nucleotides: TGTGCCAGCAGTGGGACCGGGACAGCAGCCTACGAGCAGTACTTC. Amino acids: CASSGTGTAAYEQYF.

The V call is TRBV18, the J call TRBJ1-6; 7 nucleotides align to TRBD1. The CDR3 loop spans 14 amino acids. V lost 3 bases to trimming and J lost 9 bases; unmatched junction nucleotides: 5. CDR1 KGHSH and CDR2 LQKENI come from the germline V gene. In DNA form, the CDR3 reads TGTGCCAGCTCACCCCCCGGGACAGCTTCACCCCTCCACTTT. Its translation is CASSPPGTASPLHF. Together with reference TRBV18 and TRBJ1-6, the CDR3 gives the full variable domain: NAGVMQNPRHLVRRRGQEARLRCSPMKGHSHVYWYRQLPEEGLKFMVYLQKENIIDESGMPKERFSAEFPKEGPSILRIQQVVRGDSAAYFCASSPPGTASPLHFGNGTRLTVT.

The V call is TRBV19, the J call TRBJ1-5; 8 bases fit TRBD1. Germline V gene lookup returns CDR1 LNHDA and CDR2 SQIVND (reference sequence). The V and J ends lost 9 bases and 3 bases, in that order; junction bases with no gene match: 4. The CDR3 totals 13 residues. The CDR3 protein is CASAGGVNQPQHF. The CDR3 nucleotides read TGTGCCAGCGCAGGGGGCGTCAATCAGCCCCAGCATTTT.

The J gene is TRBJ2-6, the V gene TRBV6-2 or TRBV6-3; D is perhaps TRBD1 (5 bases). CDR1 and CDR2 from the germline V gene are MNHEY and SVGEGT. CDR3 size: 16 residues. Trimming removed 2 bases from V and 1 base from J, with 9 bases in between. The CDR3 spells CASSYDSTSGANVLTF. Written as DNA, the CDR3 is TGTGCCAGCAGTTACGACAGCACTTCTGGGGCCAACGTCCTGACTTTC.

This clone was detected a few times. The chain has TRBV7-6 and TRBJ1-2; TRBD1 agrees at 8 bases. With V trimmed by 5 bases and J by 7 bases, 15 bases remained unmatched. CDR3 size: 16 residues. Germline CDR1 and CDR2: SGHVS and FNYEAQ. CDR3 sequence (DNA): TGTGCCAGCAGCCCTTTAGGGCCCACAGGGGGAGGTGGCTACACCTTC. Residues: CASSPLGPTGGGGYTF.

This sequence joins TRBV12-3 or TRBV12-4 and TRBJ2-3; D not resolved. The length of the CDR3 is 13 residues. Trimming shortened V by 5 bases and J by 0 bases, and 6 bases separated the two germline ends. The CDR3 DNA sequence: TGTGCCAGCAGTCTAAAAAGCACAGATACGCAGTATTTT. Translation gives CASSLKSTDTQYF.

This clone has a single count. The chain employs TRBV11-2 and TRBJ2-1; D possibly corresponds to TRBD1 (6 bases). The germline V gene encodes CDR1 SGHAT and CDR2 FQNNGV. V was pared by 2 bases and J by 8 bases, with 19 bases between. The CDR3 totals 16 residues. CDR3 sequence reads: CASSLRRDTFRDEQFF. For the CDR3, the DNA is TGTGCCAGCAGCTTACGCCGGGACACCTTTAGGGATGAGCAGTTCTTC. Combining the CDR3 with reference TRBV11-2 and TRBJ2-1 gives the whole variable domain EAGVAQSPRYKIIEKRQSVAFWCNPISGHATLYWYQQILGQGPKLLIQFQNNGVVDDSQLPKDRFSAERLKGVDSTLKIQPAKLEDSAVYLCASSLRRDTFRDEQFFGPGTRLTVL.

Here the CDR3 reads CASSVLGDSPSYEQYF. The CDR3, as DNA: TGTGCCAGCAGTGTTTTGGGGGACTCCCCCTCCTACGAGCAGTACTTC. This chain connects TRBV25-1 to TRBJ2-7; D may be TRBD2 (6 bases). Trimming removed 4 bases at V and 0 bases at J, with 16 bases between. This CDR3 contains 16 residues. Germline assignment: CDR1 MGHDK and CDR2 SYGVNS.

V is TRBV25-1 and J is TRBJ1-1; TRBD1 agrees at 9 bases. Germline CDR1 MGHDK, CDR2 SYGVNS. The CDR3 covers 14 residues. V lost 5 bases and J lost 2; bases outside the gene matches: 3. The CDR3 DNA reads TGTGCCAGCAGTACAGGGGGCCTCAACACTGAAGCTTTCTTT. It specifies CASSTGGLNTEAFF.

The rearrangement uses TRBV18 and TRBJ1-2, with a possible D match to TRBD1 (5 bases). Trimming removed 4 bases from V and 4 bases from J, with 10 bases in between. Per the germline V gene, CDR1 is KGHSH and CDR2 is LQKENI. The CDR3 extends over 13 amino acids. CDR3 nucleotides: TGTGCCAGCTCACTATTAGACAGCTATGGCTACACCTTC. This sequence encodes CASSLLDSYGYTF. Complete variable domain (other parts from reference TRBV18 and TRBJ1-2): NAGVMQNPRHLVRRRGQEARLRCSPMKGHSHVYWYRQLPEEGLKFMVYLQKENIIDESGMPKERFSAEFPKEGPSILRIQQVVRGDSAAYFCASSLLDSYGYTFGSGTRLTVV.

This chain joins TRBV5-4 and TRBJ1-5, with 7 positions matching TRBD1. The CDR3 contains 14 residues. The V gene end was trimmed by 3 bases and the J gene end by 7 bases; junction bases not matched to a gene: 7. CDR1 is SGHNT and CDR2 is YYREEE in the germline V gene (reference sequence). The CDR3 reads CASSSGQDGQPQHF. The CDR3, as DNA: TGTGCCAGCAGCTCCGGACAGGACGGACAGCCCCAGCATTTT.

V and J are TRBV4-1 and TRBJ2-1; 11 bases align to TRBD2. The CDR3 consists of 17 residues. Per germline, CDR1 MGHRA and CDR2 YSYEKL. With 3 bases clipped from V and 6 bases from J, the junction kept 10 bases outside the gene matches. CDR3 amino acids: CASSQFSSGRTSNEQFF. The DNA of the CDR3 is TGCGCCAGCAGCCAGTTCTCTAGCGGGAGGACATCCAATGAGCAGTTCTTC.

The chain is built from TRBV30 and TRBJ1-5; 7 nucleotides match TRBD1. Germline V lookup: CDR1 GTSNPN, CDR2 SVGIG (reference sequence). This CDR3 spans 14 amino acids. V lost 1 base and J lost 6; bases outside the gene matches: 6. The CDR3 reads CAWSGGGETQPQHF. The CDR3 bases are TGTGCCTGGAGTGGAGGGGGCGAGACTCAGCCCCAGCATTTT.